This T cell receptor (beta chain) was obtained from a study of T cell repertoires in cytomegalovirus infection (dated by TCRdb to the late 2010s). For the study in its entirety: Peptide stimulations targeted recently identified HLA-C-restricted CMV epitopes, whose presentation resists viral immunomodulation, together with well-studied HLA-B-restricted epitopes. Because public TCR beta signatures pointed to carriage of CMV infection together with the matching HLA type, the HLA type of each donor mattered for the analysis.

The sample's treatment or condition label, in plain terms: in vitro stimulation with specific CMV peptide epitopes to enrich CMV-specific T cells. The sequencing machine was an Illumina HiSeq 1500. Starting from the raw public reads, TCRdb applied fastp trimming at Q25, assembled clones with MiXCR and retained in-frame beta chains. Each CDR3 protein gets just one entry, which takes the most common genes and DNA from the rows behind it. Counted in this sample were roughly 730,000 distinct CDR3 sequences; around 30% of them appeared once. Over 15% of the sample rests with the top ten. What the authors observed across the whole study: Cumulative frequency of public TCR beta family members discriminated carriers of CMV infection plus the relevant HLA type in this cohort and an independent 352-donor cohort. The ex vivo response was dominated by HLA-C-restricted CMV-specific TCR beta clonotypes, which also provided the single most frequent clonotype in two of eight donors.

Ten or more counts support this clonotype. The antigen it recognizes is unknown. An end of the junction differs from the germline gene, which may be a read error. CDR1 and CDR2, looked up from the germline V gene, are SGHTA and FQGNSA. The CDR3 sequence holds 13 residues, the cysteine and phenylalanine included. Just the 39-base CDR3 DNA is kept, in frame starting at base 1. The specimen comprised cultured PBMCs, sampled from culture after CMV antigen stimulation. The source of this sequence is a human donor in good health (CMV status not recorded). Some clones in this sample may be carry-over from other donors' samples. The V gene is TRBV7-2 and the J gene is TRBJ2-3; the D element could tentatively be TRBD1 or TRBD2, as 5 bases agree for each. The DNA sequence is TGTGCCAGCAGCACTAGGGGAGTCCCGAACCCCGTTTTT. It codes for CASSTRGVPNPVF.